These 10 T cell receptor beta chains share one sample of origin, sequenced in a study of long-term antiretroviral therapy in people with HIV. A v3.0 immunoSEQ assay was performed at survey level. Here immunoSEQ multiplex PCR was the method, and the copy in TCRdb shows in-frame clones only, minus some. The table has tens of thousands of clones, 60% to 85% seen once. The material was unsorted PBMCs, obtained 2 years after starting antiretroviral therapy. The receptor set was obtained from a woman aged 45-65 years with HIV.

The chain carries TRBV7-9 and TRBJ1-2; 8 bases align to TRBD1. Losses at the gene ends were 5 bases for V and 8 bases for J; bases not matched to a gene: 7. Germline values: CDR1 SEHNR, CDR2 FQNEAQ (reference sequence). There are 13 residues in the CDR3. The CDR3 nucleotides are TGTGCCAGCAGCGTCGGACAGGGAGGAGGCTACACCTTC. Its translation: CASSVGQGGGYTF.

This chain joins TRBV5-1 and TRBJ2-5, with unresolved D. The CDR3 is made up of 16 amino acids. The germline V gene encodes CDR1 SGHRS and CDR2 YFSETQ. Trimming took off 0 bases at V and 2 bases at J, with 14 bases between the two ends. CDR3 sequence reads: CASSLGVWVRQETQYF. The CDR3, as DNA: TGCGCCAGCAGCTTGGGAGTGTGGGTTCGGCAAGAGACCCAGTACTTC. Combining the CDR3 with reference TRBV5-1 and TRBJ2-5 gives the whole variable domain KAGVTQTPRYLIKTRGQQVTLSCSPISGHRSVSWYQQTPGQGLQFLFEYFSETQRNKGNFPGRFSGRQFSNSRSEMNVSTLELGDSALYLCASSLGVWVRQETQYFGPGTRLLVL.

This clone appeared once. The chain joins TRBV9 to TRBJ1-2; D unresolved. The V and J ends lost 0 bases and 0 bases respectively, with 9 bases between them. CDR1 is SGDLS, CDR2 YYNGEE, per germline. This CDR3 has 15 residues. The CDR3 nucleotides read TGTGCCAGCAGCGTAGGTGGAGAAGCTAACTATGGCTACACCTTC. Its protein is CASSVGGEANYGYTF. Looking up the rest from reference TRBV9 and TRBJ1-2 gives the full variable domain: DSGVTQTPKHLITATGQRVTLRCSPRSGDLSVYWYQQSLDQGLQFLIQYYNGEERAKGNILERFSAQQFPDLHSELNLSSLELGDSALYFCASSVGGEANYGYTFGSGTRLTVV.

V is TRBV11-2 and J is TRBJ1-1; no definite D call. CDR1 and CDR2 (germline): SGHAT, FQNNGV. V was pared by 0 bases and J by 5 bases, with 7 bases between. The CDR3 sequence is 13 residues long. This CDR3 reads CASSLDAGTEAFF. DNA for the CDR3: TGTGCCAGCAGCTTAGATGCGGGTACTGAAGCTTTCTTT.

This chain connects TRBV5-1 to TRBJ2-2, with D hard to call. From germline, CDR1 is SGHRS and CDR2 YFSETQ. With 0 bases removed from V and 3 bases from J, the gap between germline ends came to 0 bases. The CDR3 covers 12 residues. Here the CDR3 reads CASSLDTGELFF. The CDR3 DNA reads TGCGCCAGCAGCTTGGACACCGGGGAGCTGTTTTTT.

V and J are TRBV7-9 and TRBJ2-3; 11 bases map to TRBD2. The CDR3 length is 16 residues. V shed 4 bases and J 3 bases; nucleotides not matched to a gene: 6. Germline V gives CDR1 SEHNR, CDR2 FQNEAQ (reference sequence). This chain's CDR3 is CASSYGTSGNTDTQYF. The DNA for the CDR3 is TGTGCCAGCAGCTACGGGACTAGCGGAAATACAGATACGCAGTATTTT.

This chain connects TRBV5-6 to TRBJ2-2; 11 bases match TRBD2. Germline V gives CDR1 SGHDT, CDR2 YYEEEE. The CDR3 contains 16 residues. The V gene end was trimmed by 4 bases and the J gene end by 3 bases; junction bases not matched to a gene: 5. The CDR3 loop reads CASSPLLAGDTGELFF. The CDR3 DNA follows: TGTGCCAGCAGCCCCTTACTAGCGGGGGACACCGGGGAGCTGTTTTTT.

The chain has TRBV7-2 and TRBJ1-5; D unclear. Germline CDR1 reads SGHTA; CDR2 reads FQGNSA. This CDR3 comprises 16 residues. V gave up 1 base and J gave up 1 base, with 11 bases separating them. The CDR3 spells CASSLDIGRSNQPQHF. DNA of the CDR3: TGTGCCAGCAGCTTAGACATAGGGCGGAGCAATCAGCCCCAGCATTTT.

The rearrangement uses TRBV6-1 and TRBJ1-1, with D possibly TRBD1 on 5 matching bases. The CDR3 length is 13 residues. Germline V gene lookup returns CDR1 MNHNS and CDR2 SASEGT. V was clipped by 6 bases and J by 6 bases, with 14 bases between them. CDR3 loop: CASRQSRDSEAFF. CDR3 DNA sequence: TGTGCCAGCAGGCAGAGTCGGGACTCTGAAGCTTTCTTT.

The V and J genes are TRBV4-1 and TRBJ1-4; D is undetermined. The CDR3 is 16 amino acids. V lost 0 bases and J lost 7, with 15 bases in between. Germline V CDR1 and CDR2: MGHRA, YSYEKL. CDR3 loop: CASSQDQAGLGEKLFF. CDR3 coding DNA: TGCGCCAGCAGCCAAGATCAGGCAGGCTTGGGTGAAAAACTGTTTTTT.